These T cell receptor beta chains were read from a single sample in a study of blood T cell repertoires in COVID-19. Generated by immunoSEQ multiplex PCR, the TCRdb table keeps only in-frame clones and is missing some. Of 140,000 to 150,000 clones detected, over 75% appear once; the ten largest clones hold approximately 45%. The sequenced sample consisted of peripheral blood. These receptors were collected from a human donor in a cohort sampled during active COVID-19. Both conserved end residues are part of each CDR3. The D gene is left open where the match is weak. Clone size is not always given. Where it is, it says once, few, many or a class for expanded clones.

TGTGCCAGCAGCTTAGATCGAGCCAAGTACGAGCAGTACTTC	CASSLDRAKYEQYF	-	TRBJ2-7	-	TRBV11-3
TGTGCCAGCTCACCGGGGACTAGCGGTTACAATGAGCAGTTCTTC	CASSPGTSGYNEQFF	TRBD2	TRBJ2-1	-	TRBV18
TGCGCCACGAGACTGGCCGCCGGGGCCAACGTCCTGACTTTC	CATRLAAGANVLTF	-	TRBJ2-6	-	TRBV10-2
TGCGCCAGCGTTCCGGGACTAGCGGGAGCAAATGAGCAGTTCTTC	CASVPGLAGANEQFF	TRBD2	TRBJ2-1	once	TRBV5-1
TGCGCCAGCAGAACAGGGGGCGACTATGGCTACACCTTC	CASRTGGDYGYTF	TRBD1	TRBJ1-2	-	TRBV5-1
TGTGCCAGCAGCCCGCGAAGGAGCGGGAAAAAGGATGAGCAGTTCTTC	CASSPRRSGKKDEQFF	TRBD2	TRBJ2-1	-	TRBV3-1/TRBV3-2
TGCAGTGCTAGTCCCCGGGACAGGGTGGGCGAGACCCAGTACTTC	CSASPRDRVGETQYF	TRBD1	TRBJ2-5	-	TRBV20-1
TGTGCCAGCAGCCGCTTGGGACTAGCGTTAGGAGATACGCAGTATTTT	CASSRLGLALGDTQYF	TRBD2	TRBJ2-3	-	TRBV9
TGTGCCAGCTCTAATGATGGTGTATCCCCCTTCCTCACTGAAGCTTTCTTT	CASSNDGVSPFLTEAFF	-	TRBJ1-1	-	TRBV25-1
TGCGCCAGCAGCCAACTAGGGGCTGCTGGTGACTATGGCTACACCTTC	CASSQLGAAGDYGYTF	-	TRBJ1-2	-	TRBV4-3
TGTGCCACCCGACAGGGTAGCGGCTACACCTTC	CATRQGSGYTF	TRBD1	TRBJ1-2	-	TRBV19
TGTGCCAGCAGCACAGTAGGGGAAGAGACCCAGTACTTC	CASSTVGEETQYF	-	TRBJ2-5	few	TRBV5-4
TGTGCCAGCAGCACCGAAAACCGGGGTGGTGAAAAACTGTTTTTT	CASSTENRGGEKLFF	-	TRBJ1-4	-	TRBV7-2
TGCGCCAGCAGCCAAGATCGAGCGGGCCGCTCCTACAATGAGCAGTTCTTC	CASSQDRAGRSYNEQFF	-	TRBJ2-1	-	TRBV4-1
TGTGCCAGCACCGTGACAGGGGAGACTGAAGCTTTCTTT	CASTVTGETEAFF	TRBD1	TRBJ1-1	once	TRBV6-5
TGTGCCAGCAGCACCCGGACAGGGCACCTCTACGAGCAGTACTTC	CASSTRTGHLYEQYF	TRBD1	TRBJ2-7	-	TRBV7-2
TGTGCCAGCAGCGAAGGAGGTAAAACAGGGACTGAAGCTTTCTTT	CASSEGGKTGTEAFF	-	TRBJ1-1	-	TRBV11-1
TGCGCCAGCAGCTTGGACAGGGCGAGAAGCTACACCTTC	CASSLDRARSYTF	-	TRBJ1-2	-	TRBV5-1
TGCGCCAGCAGTTCCCGCTCCGGGACAGGTGGTCATGAGCAGTTCTTC	CASSSRSGTGGHEQFF	TRBD1	TRBJ2-1	-	TRBV4-3
TGTGCCAGCAGTGATTCGGGGGGCCCTAATGAAAAACTGTTTTTT	CASSDSGGPNEKLFF	-	TRBJ1-4	-	TRBV6-6